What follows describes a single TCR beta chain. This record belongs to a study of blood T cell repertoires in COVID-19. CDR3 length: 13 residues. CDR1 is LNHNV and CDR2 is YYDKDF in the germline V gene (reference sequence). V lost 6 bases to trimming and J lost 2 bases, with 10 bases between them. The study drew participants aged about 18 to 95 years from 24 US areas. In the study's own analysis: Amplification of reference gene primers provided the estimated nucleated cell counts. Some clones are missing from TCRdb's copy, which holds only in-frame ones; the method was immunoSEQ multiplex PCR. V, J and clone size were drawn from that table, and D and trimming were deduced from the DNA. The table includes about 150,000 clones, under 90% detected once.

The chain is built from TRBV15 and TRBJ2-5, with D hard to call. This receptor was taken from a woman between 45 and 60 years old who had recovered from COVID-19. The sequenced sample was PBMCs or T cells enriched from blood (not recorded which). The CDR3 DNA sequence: TGTGCCACCAGGCGGAACGTTCAAGAGACCCAGTACTTC. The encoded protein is CATRRNVQETQYF.